This entry is about one T cell receptor beta chain. The sample is drawn from a study of blood T cell repertoires in COVID-19. Background on the study: T cells, B-cell-depleted T cells, or PBMCs provided the cDNA or gDNA that served as material.

In the original processing: Cell counts per sample came from amplifying reference gene primers. Sequencing was performed with immunoSEQ multiplex PCR; in TCRdb, only in-frame clones are kept and a portion is missing. V and J calls and clone size follow that table, whereas D and trimming were derived from the DNA. The repertoire includes about 210,000 clones, approximately 86% of them detected once, and about a tenth sits in the top ten. V lost 5 bases to trimming and J lost 0 bases, with 8 bases between them. The CDR3 extends over 14 amino acids. The germline V gene has CDR1 SGHRS and CDR2 YFSETQ. Adults between about 18 and 89 years of age took part from 24 US areas. Assignments of participants to cohorts depended upon their own reported clinical history.

The sequenced sample was PBMCs or T cells enriched from blood (not recorded which). The chain joins TRBV5-1 to TRBJ2-2; weak D call: TRBD1 (5 bases). This sequence was found in a man between 18 and 35 years old with acute COVID-19. In DNA, the CDR3 is TGCGCCAGCAGTTCGACAGCGAACACCGGGGAGCTGTTTTTT. It translates to CASSSTANTGELFF.